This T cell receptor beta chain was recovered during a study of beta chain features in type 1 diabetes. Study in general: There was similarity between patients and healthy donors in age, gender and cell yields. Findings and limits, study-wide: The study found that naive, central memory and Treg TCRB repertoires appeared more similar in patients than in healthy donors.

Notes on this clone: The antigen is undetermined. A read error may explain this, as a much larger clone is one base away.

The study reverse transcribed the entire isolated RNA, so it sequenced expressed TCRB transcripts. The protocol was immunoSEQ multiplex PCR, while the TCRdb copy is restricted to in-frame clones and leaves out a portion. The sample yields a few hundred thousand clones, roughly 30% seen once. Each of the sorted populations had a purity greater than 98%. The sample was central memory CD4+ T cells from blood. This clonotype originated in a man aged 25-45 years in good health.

The CDR3 protein is CASSSFYEQYF. The CDR3 DNA is TGTGCCAGCAGCTCCTTCTACGAGCAGTACTTC. The chain carries TRBV5-5 and TRBJ2-7; no clear D. The CDR3 totals 11 residues. The V and J ends lost 3 bases and 3 bases respectively, with 4 bases between them. Germline CDR1 reads SGHKS; CDR2 reads YYEKEE (reference sequence).